This TCR beta chain was found in a study of T cell responses to AZD1222 COVID-19 vaccine. Study results and caveats: Regions 160-218 and 743-854 dominated among vaccine-associated CD4 TCRs spanning spike. Donors were mostly white British, more females; clonal diversity possibly underestimated. None of the repertoires were sampled until the peak T cell response had passed. It was only a handful of AZD1222 recipients who were seropositive at baseline.

A word on this clone: Its antigen is currently unknown.

The CDR3 contains 15 residues. From germline, CDR1 is SGHTA and CDR2 FQGNSA. V gave up 2 bases and J gave up 6 bases; unmatched junction bases: 9. Method: immunoSEQ multiplex PCR; TCRdb's copy keeps in-frame clones and lacks some. The sample contains around 67,000 clones, 65% to 85% of which appear only once. This chain uses TRBV7-2 with TRBJ2-7, with 8 nucleotides matching TRBD1. This TCR came from an adult in good health. Here the sequenced sample was peripheral blood, taken on day 0 of AZD1222 vaccination. The chain's CDR3 is CASSLKGRTGLEQYF. The CDR3 bases are TGTGCCAGCAGCTTAAAGGGTAGGACAGGGCTCGAGCAGTACTTC.